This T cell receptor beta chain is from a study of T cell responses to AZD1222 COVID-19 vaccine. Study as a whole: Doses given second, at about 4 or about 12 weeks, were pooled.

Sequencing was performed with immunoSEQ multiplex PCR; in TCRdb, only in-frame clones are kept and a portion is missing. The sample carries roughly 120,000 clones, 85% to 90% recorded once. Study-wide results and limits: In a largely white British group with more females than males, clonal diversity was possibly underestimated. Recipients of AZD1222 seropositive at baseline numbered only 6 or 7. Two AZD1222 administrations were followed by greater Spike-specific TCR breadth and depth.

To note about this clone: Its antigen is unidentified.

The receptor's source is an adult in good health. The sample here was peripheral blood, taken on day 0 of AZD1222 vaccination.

The chain's CDR3 is CASSGRSGVAGGGYNSPLHF. CDR3 DNA sequence: TGTGCCAGCAGCGGGAGGTCCGGGGTCGCTGGTGGGGGCTATAATTCACCCCTCCACTTT. The chain recombines TRBV5-4 with TRBJ1-6; the D gene is possibly TRBD1 (5 bases). The CDR3 is 20 residues long. V was cut by 4 bases and J by 3 bases, with 26 bases left in between. Germline CDR1 and CDR2: SGHNT and YYREEE (reference sequence).